This T cell receptor (beta chain) was documented in a study of cytomegalovirus exposure and HLA in healthy donors. Findings and limits, study-wide: TCR beta sequences numbering under 20,000 were associated with HLA alleles at 0.05 false discovery rate in a later analysis.

This clone was seen once. Antigen unknown. CDR1 is SGHRS, CDR2 YFSETQ, per germline. This CDR3 has 14 residues. Trimming took 4 bases from V and 7 from J, leaving 17 bases between them. The PCR ran on 60 Vbeta and 13 Jbeta primers. Assay used: immunoSEQ multiplex PCR; TCRdb lists only in-frame clones, some missing. The data hold 110,000 or so clones, with around 69% observed a single time. The chain employs TRBV5-1 and TRBJ1-2; D is perhaps TRBD1 (5 bases). Material: PBMCs. The clonotype originates from a man aged 45 to 65 in good health and CMV-seropositive. CDR3 bases: TGCGCCAGCAGCGCCGCGGGGGTTGGTCGTGGCTACACCTTC. Encoded protein: CASSAAGVGRGYTF.